A single sample is the source of the 32 T cell receptor beta chains below, sequenced in a study of blood T cell repertoires in COVID-19. Using immunoSEQ multiplex PCR, the repertoire was profiled, and TCRdb retains in-frame clones only, with some absent. The sample contains about 250,000 clones, around 90% of which appear only once. Sequencing was performed on peripheral blood. The receptors originated from a man older than 75 with acute or convalescent COVID-19.

The V and J genes are TRBV2 and TRBJ2-5; D is uncertain. Per the germline V gene, CDR1 is SNHLY and CDR2 is FYNNEI. V gave up 2 bases and J gave up 5 bases, with 6 bases separating them. The CDR3 is made up of 12 amino acids. The CDR3 DNA reads as TGTGCCAGCAGTGAAATTCGGGAGACCCAGTACTTC. It specifies CASSEIRETQYF.

The V gene is TRBV18, the J gene TRBJ1-6; D remains ambiguous. V gave up 2 bases and J gave up 6 bases, with 8 bases separating them. Germline values: CDR1 KGHSH, CDR2 LQKENI. There are 14 residues in the CDR3. CDR3 coding DNA: TGTGCCAGCTCACCAACAGACGTTAATTCACCCCTCCACTTT. Amino acids: CASSPTDVNSPLHF.

The chain couples TRBV5-6 to TRBJ2-7, with 7 bases matching TRBD2. Unmatched junction bases numbered 6, after V lost 0 bases and J lost 6 bases. In germline, CDR1 is SGHDT, CDR2 YYEEEE. This CDR3 comprises 14 residues. The CDR3 DNA follows: TGTGCCAGCAGCTTGGGACTAGCTTTTCTCGAGCAGTACTTC. Protein sequence: CASSLGLAFLEQYF.

The genes are TRBV7-6 and TRBJ1-4, with a weak D call TRBD1 (6 bases). V lost 1 base and J 7 bases, leaving 10 bases between the germline ends. Per the germline V gene, CDR1 is SGHVS and CDR2 is FNYEAQ. The CDR3 covers 14 residues. The CDR3 DNA reads as TGTGCCAGCAGCTTAGTTTCGGACAGTGAAAAACTGTTTTTT. This codes for CASSLVSDSEKLFF.

This chain connects TRBV4-3 to TRBJ2-1; 7 positions agree with TRBD2. CDR3 length: 15 amino acids. Germline loops: CDR1 LGHNA, CDR2 YSLEER. The V and J ends lost 1 base and 12 bases, in that order; junction bases with no gene match: 12. CDR3 region: CASSQVTSGDWGQFF. CDR3 bases: TGCGCCAGCAGCCAAGTGACAAGCGGGGATTGGGGGCAGTTCTTC.

The chain has TRBV6-6 and TRBJ2-7; 8 bases line up with TRBD1. The germline V gene encodes CDR1 MNHNY and CDR2 SVGAGI (reference sequence). The CDR3 totals 14 residues. The V segment lost 2 bases and the J segment 3 bases; nucleotides outside the gene matches: 3. CDR3 nucleotide sequence: TGTGCCAGCAGTTACCGGGACAGGAACTACGAGCAGTACTTC. It specifies CASSYRDRNYEQYF.

The chain carries TRBV20-1 and TRBJ2-1; perhaps TRBD2 as D (6 bases). Trimming cost V 3 bases and J 7 bases, with 16 bases left between them. Germline assignment: CDR1 DFQATT and CDR2 SNEGSKA (reference sequence). CDR3 length: 14 amino acids. The CDR3, as DNA: TGCAGTGCTAGTTCGGGCGCGGAGGGGAATGAGCAGTTCTTC. This gives the protein CSASSGAEGNEQFF.

The chain has TRBV6-6 and TRBJ1-1; D possibly corresponds to TRBD1 (5 bases). V shed 6 bases and J shed 1 base, with 12 bases lying between them. The CDR3 runs to 14 residues. Germline V CDR1 and CDR2: MNHNY, SVGAGI (reference sequence). The DNA of the CDR3 is TGTGCCAGCAGCCTCCCAACAGGGAACACTGAAGCTTTCTTT. Translation gives CASSLPTGNTEAFF.

The genes are TRBV12-3 or TRBV12-4 and TRBJ1-1, with TRBD1 as a possible D gene (5 bases). CDR3 length: 13 residues. The germline V and J ends were trimmed by 6 bases and 3 bases, with 11 bases remaining between them. CDR3 sequence reads: CASRPQEYTEAFF. The CDR3 DNA is TGTGCCAGCAGACCACAGGAATACACTGAAGCTTTCTTT.

The genes are TRBV7-2 and TRBJ1-2; 9 nucleotides match TRBD1. With V trimmed by 6 bases and J by 5 bases, 13 bases remained unmatched. Germline assignment: CDR1 SGHTA and CDR2 FQGNSA. The CDR3 is 16 amino acids. CDR3 nucleotides: TGTGCCAGCAGGAAAATCGGGACAGGGCTCGATTATGGCTACACCTTC. It translates to CASRKIGTGLDYGYTF. Combining the CDR3 with reference TRBV7-2 and TRBJ1-2 gives the whole variable domain GAGVSQSPSNKVTEKGKDVELRCDPISGHTALYWYRQSLGQGLEFLIYFQGNSAPDKSGLPSDRFSAERTGGSVSTLTIQRTQQEDSAVYLCASRKIGTGLDYGYTFGSGTRLTVV.

The CDR3 bases are TGTGCCAGCAGTCCCTGGACAGGGGGCTTCACCGGGGAGCTGTTTTTT. Protein: CASSPWTGGFTGELFF. The chain is built from TRBV27 and TRBJ2-2; 11 bases line up with TRBD1. The trim removed 5 bases at V and 4 bases at J, leaving 6 bases unmatched. This CDR3 comprises 16 residues. Looked up from germline, CDR1 is MNHEY and CDR2 is SMNVEV (reference sequence).

This chain uses TRBV29-1 with TRBJ2-7; 14 bases align to TRBD2. The length of the CDR3 is 13 residues. J lost 6 bases, V lost 6 bases, and 4 bases had no gene match. The germline V gene has CDR1 SQVTM and CDR2 ANQGSEA. CDR3 sequence (DNA): TGCAGCGTAAAAGGACTAGCGGGAGGCGAGCAGTACTTC. This gives the protein CSVKGLAGGEQYF.

The chain has TRBV29-1 and TRBJ2-2, with D maybe TRBD1 (5 bases). Trimming pared 5 bases from V and 0 bases from J, leaving 7 bases between. CDR1 SQVTM and CDR2 ANQGSEA come from the germline V gene. The CDR3 is made up of 13 amino acids. DNA for the CDR3: TGCAGCGTTCGGACAACGAACACCGGGGAGCTGTTTTTT. Its protein product is CSVRTTNTGELFF.

This clone was seen just once. The chain links TRBV5-8 to TRBJ1-1; no reliable D call. Trimming took off 1 base at V and 10 bases at J, with 11 bases between the two ends. Germline assignment: CDR1 SGHTS and CDR2 YDEGEE. The CDR3 runs 12 residues. The DNA of the CDR3 is TGTGCCAGCAGCTTGATTTCGCCGAGAGCTTTCTTT. It specifies CASSLISPRAFF. The variable domain in full, completed from reference TRBV5-8 and TRBJ1-1, reads EAGVTQSPTHLIKTRGQQATLRCSPISGHTSVYWYQQALGLGLQFLLWYDEGEERNRGNFPPRFSGRQFPNYSSELNVNALELEDSALYLCASSLISPRAFFGQGTRLTVV.

The gene calls are TRBV5-1 and TRBJ1-4, with 8 bases matching TRBD1. This CDR3 contains 14 residues. Germline CDR1 is SGHRS and CDR2 is YFSETQ. The ends lost 5 bases at V and 8 bases at J; junction bases unmatched: 8. The CDR3 DNA reads as TGCGCCAGCAGGGATCAGGGGGCTCGGGAAAAACTGTTTTTT. Protein product: CASRDQGAREKLFF. The entire variable domain, with the rest obtained from reference TRBV5-1 and TRBJ1-4, is as follows: KAGVTQTPRYLIKTRGQQVTLSCSPISGHRSVSWYQQTPGQGLQFLFEYFSETQRNKGNFPGRFSGRQFSNSRSEMNVSTLELGDSALYLCASRDQGAREKLFFGSGTQLSVL.

The rearrangement uses TRBV19 and TRBJ2-2; weak D call: TRBD1 (6 bases). Germline CDR1 reads LNHDA; CDR2 reads SQIVND (reference sequence). The CDR3 is 15 amino acids. V was pared by 4 bases and J by 5 bases, with 14 bases between. As DNA, the CDR3 is TGTGCCAGTAGTACGGGACAAAGGAGGACCGGGGAGCTGTTTTTT. This translates into CASSTGQRRTGELFF.

J is TRBJ2-5 and V is TRBV9; D ambiguous. V was cut by 1 base and J by 4 bases, with 8 bases left in between. Germline values: CDR1 SGDLS, CDR2 YYNGEE. This CDR3 has 13 residues. CDR3 in amino acids: CASSVYTGETQYF. CDR3 in DNA: TGTGCCAGCAGCGTATATACTGGAGAGACCCAGTACTTC.

The V and J genes are TRBV9 and TRBJ1-1; TRBD1 matches at 7 bases. Trimming at V came to 5 bases and at J to 2 bases, leaving 9 bases not matched to a gene. CDR1 and CDR2 from the germline V gene are SGDLS and YYNGEE. The CDR3 runs 15 residues. CDR3 region: CASRKEGTANTEAFF. CDR3 in DNA: TGTGCCAGCAGGAAAGAGGGGACAGCAAACACTGAAGCTTTCTTT.

This chain uses TRBV19 with TRBJ2-1, with no clear D. V shed 6 bases and J shed 8 bases, with 5 bases lying between them. Looked up from germline, CDR1 is LNHDA and CDR2 is SQIVND (reference sequence). The CDR3 runs 10 residues. Here the CDR3 reads CASSMYEQFF. The DNA of the CDR3 is TGTGCCAGTAGCATGTATGAGCAGTTCTTC.

This rearrangement joins TRBV28 to TRBJ2-7; tentatively, D is TRBD2 (8 bases). This CDR3 region has 16 residues. Trimming took 3 bases from V and 9 from J, leaving 24 bases between them. Looked up from germline, CDR1 is MDHEN and CDR2 is SYDVKM. The DNA for the CDR3 is TGTGCCAGCAGTTTCCCGGGAGGGGGCTCTAGGGGCGGGCAGTACTTC. Translation gives CASSFPGGGSRGGQYF.

This sequence joins TRBV5-8 and TRBJ1-1; D gene ambiguous. With 3 bases removed from V and 1 base from J, the gap between germline ends came to 7 bases. Per the germline V gene, CDR1 is SGHTS and CDR2 is YDEGEE. The CDR3 has 13 residues. CDR3: CASSSLPNTEAFF. CDR3 bases: TGTGCCAGCAGCTCTCTCCCGAACACTGAAGCTTTCTTT.

The gene calls are TRBV3-1 (or the pseudogene TRBV3-2) and TRBJ2-7; 8 nucleotides align to TRBD2. Per the germline V gene, CDR1 is LGHDT and CDR2 is YNNKEL (reference sequence). Trimming took 0 bases from V and 6 from J; bases not matched to a gene: 10. The CDR3 covers 16 residues. This chain's CDR3 is CASSQDLQRELPEQYF. CDR3 coding DNA: TGTGCCAGCAGCCAAGATCTACAGCGGGAGTTACCCGAGCAGTACTTC.

This clone was seen a handful of times. The rearrangement links TRBV19 to TRBJ1-1, with 7 bases fitting TRBD1. The CDR3 covers 17 residues. Germline V gene lookup returns CDR1 LNHDA and CDR2 SQIVND (reference sequence). After removal of 1 base from V and 0 bases from J, the junction contained 8 bases not matched to a gene. CDR3 in amino acids: CASSIGGTVYMNTEAFF. The CDR3 DNA is TGTGCCAGTAGTATAGGGGGGACAGTTTACATGAACACTGAAGCTTTCTTT.

This chain uses TRBV28 with TRBJ1-2; D unclear. The CDR3 has 16 residues. Germline CDR1 reads MDHEN; CDR2 reads SYDVKM. Trimming took 2 bases from V and 0 from J, leaving 13 bases between them. The DNA for the CDR3 is TGTGCCAGCAGTTTAAACGCCCCACGGTCTAACTATGGCTACACCTTC. It translates to CASSLNAPRSNYGYTF.

The rearrangement links TRBV29-1 to TRBJ1-5; TRBD1 matches 8 bases. This CDR3 comprises 15 residues. CDR1 SQVTM and CDR2 ANQGSEA come from the germline V gene. Trimming cost V 5 bases and J 2 bases; bases outside gene matches: 8. The CDR3 nucleotides are TGCAGCGTTTTTACAGGGGGTATGGGCAATCAGCCCCAGCATTTT. It translates to CSVFTGGMGNQPQHF.

The chain uses TRBV19 and TRBJ1-5; D call uncertain. V was trimmed by 5 bases and J by 2 bases, leaving 7 bases between them. Looked up from germline, CDR1 is LNHDA and CDR2 is SQIVND (reference sequence). CDR3 length equals 13 residues. The CDR3 region has the DNA TGTGCCAGTAGTTGGAGCGGCAATCAGCCCCAGCATTTT. Its translation is CASSWSGNQPQHF.

In regard to this clone: Other nucleotide sequences from this sample produce the same CDR3. V and J are TRBV6-6 and TRBJ1-2; possibly TRBD1 for D (6 bases). V lost 11 bases and J 4 bases, leaving 14 bases between the germline ends. Germline lookup yields CDR1 MNHNY and CDR2 SVGAGI (reference sequence). The CDR3 runs to 12 residues. CDR3 protein: CASGGPFYGYTF. CDR3 sequence (DNA): TGTGCCTCGGGGGGGCCATTCTATGGCTACACCTTC.

The chain uses TRBV3-1 (or the pseudogene TRBV3-2) and TRBJ2-1, with TRBD1 matching 9 bases. V was clipped by 5 bases and J by 4 bases; unmatched bases: 9. CDR3 size: 16 residues. The germline gives CDR1 LGHDT, CDR2 YNNKEL (reference sequence). DNA for the CDR3: TGTGCCAGCAGCTATCAAGGGACAGGGCAATACAATGAGCAGTTCTTC. This translates into CASSYQGTGQYNEQFF.

This rearrangement joins TRBV18 to TRBJ2-5; TRBD1 matches 8 bases. The CDR3 runs 15 residues. Germline V gene lookup returns CDR1 KGHSH and CDR2 LQKENI. Trimming took 7 bases from V and 5 from J; bases not matched to a gene: 12. CDR3 sequence reads: CASCAAGGRLETQYF. The CDR3 DNA is TGTGCCAGCTGCGCGGCAGGGGGCCGTTTGGAGACCCAGTACTTC. Complete variable domain (other parts from reference TRBV18 and TRBJ2-5): NAGVMQNPRHLVRRRGQEARLRCSPMKGHSHVYWYRQLPEEGLKFMVYLQKENIIDESGMPKERFSAEFPKEGPSILRIQQVVRGDSAAYFCASCAAGGRLETQYFGPGTRLLVL.

The rearrangement uses TRBV5-1 and TRBJ2-5; weak D call: TRBD1 (6 bases). With 4 bases removed from V and 2 bases from J, the gap between germline ends came to 12 bases. CDR3 size: 14 residues. Germline lookup yields CDR1 SGHRS and CDR2 YFSETQ. The CDR3 protein is CASSLNRAQETQYF. The CDR3 DNA follows: TGCGCCAGCAGCCTGAACAGGGCTCAAGAGACCCAGTACTTC.

This clone occurred once. V and J are TRBV5-4 and TRBJ2-5, with D perhaps matching TRBD2 (5 bases). CDR3 length equals 11 residues. V lost 3 bases, J lost 7 bases, and 7 bases lay in between. CDR1 is SGHNT and CDR2 is YYREEE in the germline V gene (reference sequence). CDR3: CASSSAGTQYF. The CDR3 nucleotides are TGTGCCAGCAGCTCCGCGGGGACCCAGTACTTC.

The chain carries TRBV6-5 and TRBJ2-1; D gene ambiguous. Per the germline V gene, CDR1 is MNHEY and CDR2 is SVGAGI. V shed 3 bases and J shed 12 bases, with 9 bases lying between them. CDR3 length: 11 residues. The CDR3 reads CASSYLVRQFF. DNA for the CDR3: TGTGCCAGCAGTTATCTAGTAAGGCAGTTCTTC.